The T cell receptor (beta chain) under discussion was sequenced for a study of a mutant IDH1 vaccine in newly diagnosed glioma. Study-level background: Of the patients given treatment, approximately 60% were male and approximately 40% were female, and a mean age of about 40 years was recorded.

Deletions cut 3 bases from V and 7 bases from J, with 11 bases between. The CDR3 consists of 13 residues. Germline lookup yields CDR1 SGHKS and CDR2 YYEKEE (reference sequence). The time point was: baseline, week 1 (first vaccination visit). Stated treatment: pre-vaccination baseline after standard-of-care therapy. The donor cohort comprised cases of new WHO grade 3 or 4 IDH1-mutant, ATRX-lost astrocytoma. Sequenced by immunoSEQ multiplex PCR; TCRdb stores in-frame clones only, minus some. The sample yields approximately 92,000 clones, about 80% seen once. This clonotype originated in a woman aged 50 to 65 with glioma. The chain recombines TRBV5-5 with TRBJ1-5; the D gene is possibly TRBD1 (5 bases). This sample comprised PBMCs, obtained from a glioma patient treated with radiotherapy, temozolomide or both. DNA of the CDR3: TGTGCCAGCAGCTGGGGCAGGAACCAGCCCCAGCATTTT. Amino acids: CASSWGRNQPQHF.